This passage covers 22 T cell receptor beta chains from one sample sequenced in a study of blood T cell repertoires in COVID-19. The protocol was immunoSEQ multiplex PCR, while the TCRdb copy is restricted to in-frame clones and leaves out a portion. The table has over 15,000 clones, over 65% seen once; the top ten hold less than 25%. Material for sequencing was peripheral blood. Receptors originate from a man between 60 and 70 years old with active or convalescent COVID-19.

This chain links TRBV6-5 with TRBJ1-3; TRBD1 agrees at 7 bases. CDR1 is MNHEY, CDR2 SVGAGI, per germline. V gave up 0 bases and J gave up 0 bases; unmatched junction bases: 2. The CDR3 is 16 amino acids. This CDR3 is CASSYSGTDSGNTIYF. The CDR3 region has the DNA TGTGCCAGCAGTTACTCCGGGACAGACTCTGGAAACACCATATATTTT.

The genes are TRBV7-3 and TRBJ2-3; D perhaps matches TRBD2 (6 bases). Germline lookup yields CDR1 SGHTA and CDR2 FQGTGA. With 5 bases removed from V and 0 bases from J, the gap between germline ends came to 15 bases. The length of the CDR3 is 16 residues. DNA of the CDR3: TGTGCCAGCAGCCCTATGGGACTGGCTAGCACAGATACGCAGTATTTT. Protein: CASSPMGLASTDTQYF.

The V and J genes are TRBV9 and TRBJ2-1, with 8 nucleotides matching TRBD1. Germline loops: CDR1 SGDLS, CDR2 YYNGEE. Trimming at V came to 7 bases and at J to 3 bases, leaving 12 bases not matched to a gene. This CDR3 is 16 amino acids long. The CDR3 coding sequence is TGTGCCAGCCCCCTACACGGGACAGGTGTCTACAATGAGCAGTTCTTC. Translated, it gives CASPLHGTGVYNEQFF.

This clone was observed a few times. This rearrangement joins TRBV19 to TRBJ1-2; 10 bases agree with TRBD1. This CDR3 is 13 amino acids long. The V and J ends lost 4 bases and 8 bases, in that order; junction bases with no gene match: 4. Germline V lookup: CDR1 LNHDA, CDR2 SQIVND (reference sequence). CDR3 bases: TGTGCCAGTAGTACGGGACAGGGGCGCGGCTACACCTTC. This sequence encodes CASSTGQGRGYTF. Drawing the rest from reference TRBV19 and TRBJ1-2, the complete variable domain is DGGITQSPKYLFRKEGQNVTLSCEQNLNHDAMYWYRQDPGQGLRLIYYSQIVNDFQKGDIAEGYSVSREKKESFPLTVTSAQKNPTAFYLCASSTGQGRGYTFGSGTRLTVV.

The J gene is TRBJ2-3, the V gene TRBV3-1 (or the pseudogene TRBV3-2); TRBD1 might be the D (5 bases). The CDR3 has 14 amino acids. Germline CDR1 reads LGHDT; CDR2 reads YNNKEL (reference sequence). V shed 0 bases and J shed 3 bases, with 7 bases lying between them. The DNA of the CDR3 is TGTGCCAGCAGCCAAGAAGGGGCAACAGATACGCAGTATTTT. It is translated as CASSQEGATDTQYF.

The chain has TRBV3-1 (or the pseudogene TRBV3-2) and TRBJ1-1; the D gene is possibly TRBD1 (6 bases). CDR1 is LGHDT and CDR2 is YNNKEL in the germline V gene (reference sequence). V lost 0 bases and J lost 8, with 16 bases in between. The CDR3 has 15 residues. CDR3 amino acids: CASSQDAGTRAEAFF. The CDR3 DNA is TGTGCCAGCAGCCAAGACGCTGGGACAAGGGCAGAAGCTTTCTTT.

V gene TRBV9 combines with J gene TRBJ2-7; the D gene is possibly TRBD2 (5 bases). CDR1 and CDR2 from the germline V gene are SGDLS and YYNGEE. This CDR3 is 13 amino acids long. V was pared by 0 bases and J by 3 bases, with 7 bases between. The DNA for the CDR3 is TGTGCCAGCAGCGTAGACGGGGACTACGAGCAGTACTTC. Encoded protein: CASSVDGDYEQYF.

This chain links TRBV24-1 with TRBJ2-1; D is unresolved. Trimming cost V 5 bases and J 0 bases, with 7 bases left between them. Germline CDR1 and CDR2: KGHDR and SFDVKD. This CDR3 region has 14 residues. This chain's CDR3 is CATSGHNSYNEQFF. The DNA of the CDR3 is TGTGCCACCAGTGGACATAACTCCTACAATGAGCAGTTCTTC.

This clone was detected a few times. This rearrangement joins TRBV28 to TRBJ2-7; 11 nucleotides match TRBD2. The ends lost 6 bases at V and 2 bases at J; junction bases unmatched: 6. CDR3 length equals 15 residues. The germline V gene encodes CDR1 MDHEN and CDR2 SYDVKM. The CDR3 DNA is TGTGCCAGCAGCCTTAGCGGGGGGGGCACCTACGAGCAGTACTTC. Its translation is CASSLSGGGTYEQYF. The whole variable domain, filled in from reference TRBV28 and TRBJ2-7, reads DVKVTQSSRYLVKRTGEKVFLECVQDMDHENMFWYRQDPGLGLRLIYFSYDVKMKEKGDIPEGYSVSREKKERFSLILESASTNQTSMYLCASSLSGGGTYEQYFGPGTRLTVT.

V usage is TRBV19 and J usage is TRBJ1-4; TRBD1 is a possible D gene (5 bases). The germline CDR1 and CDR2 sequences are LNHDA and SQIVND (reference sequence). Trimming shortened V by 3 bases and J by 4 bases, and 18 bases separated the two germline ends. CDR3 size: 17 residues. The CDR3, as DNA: TGTGCCAGTAGTATGGATACGGGGACTACTATTAATGAAAAACTGTTTTTT. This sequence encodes CASSMDTGTTINEKLFF. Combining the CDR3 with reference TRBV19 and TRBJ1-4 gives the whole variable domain DGGITQSPKYLFRKEGQNVTLSCEQNLNHDAMYWYRQDPGQGLRLIYYSQIVNDFQKGDIAEGYSVSREKKESFPLTVTSAQKNPTAFYLCASSMDTGTTINEKLFFGSGTQLSVL.

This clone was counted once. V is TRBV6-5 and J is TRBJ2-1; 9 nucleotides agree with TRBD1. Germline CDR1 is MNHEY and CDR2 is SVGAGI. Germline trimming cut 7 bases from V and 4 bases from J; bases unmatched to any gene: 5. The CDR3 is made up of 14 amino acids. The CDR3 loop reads CASTGTGPYNEQFF. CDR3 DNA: TGTGCCAGCACCGGGACAGGGCCGTACAATGAGCAGTTCTTC.

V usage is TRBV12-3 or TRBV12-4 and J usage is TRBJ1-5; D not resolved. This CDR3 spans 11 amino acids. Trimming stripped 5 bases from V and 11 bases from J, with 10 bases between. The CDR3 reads CASSMDGTQHF. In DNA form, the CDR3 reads TGTGCCAGCAGTATGGACGGGACCCAGCATTTT.

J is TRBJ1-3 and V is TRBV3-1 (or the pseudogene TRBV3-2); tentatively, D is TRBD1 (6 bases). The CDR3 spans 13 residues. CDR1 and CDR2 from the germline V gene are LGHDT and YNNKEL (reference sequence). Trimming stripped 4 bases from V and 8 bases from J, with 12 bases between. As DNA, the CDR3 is TGTGCCAGCAGCCTGTCTTCAGGGGACACCATATATTTT. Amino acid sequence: CASSLSSGDTIYF.

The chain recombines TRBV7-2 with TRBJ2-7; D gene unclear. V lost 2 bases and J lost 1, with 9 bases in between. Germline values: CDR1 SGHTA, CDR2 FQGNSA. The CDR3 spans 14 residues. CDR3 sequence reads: CASSLSRVSYEQYF. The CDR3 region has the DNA TGTGCCAGCAGCTTAAGTCGCGTATCCTACGAGCAGTACTTC.

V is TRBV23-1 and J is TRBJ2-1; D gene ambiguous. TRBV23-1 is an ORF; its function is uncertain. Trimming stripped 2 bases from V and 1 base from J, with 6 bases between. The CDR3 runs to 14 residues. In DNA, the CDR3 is TGCGCCAGCAGTCAAGTACAGTCCTACAATGAGCAGTTCTTC. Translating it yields CASSQVQSYNEQFF.

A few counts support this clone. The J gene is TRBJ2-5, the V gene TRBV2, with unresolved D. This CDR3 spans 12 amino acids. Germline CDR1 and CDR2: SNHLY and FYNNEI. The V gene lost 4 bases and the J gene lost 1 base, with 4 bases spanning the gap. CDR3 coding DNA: TGTGCCAGCAGTGTAGTCCAAGAGACCCAGTACTTC. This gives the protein CASSVVQETQYF. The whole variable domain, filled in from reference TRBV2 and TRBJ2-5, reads EPEVTQTPSHQVTQMGQEVILRCVPISNHLYFYWYRQILGQKVEFLVSFYNNEISEKSEIFDDQFSVERPDGSNFTLKIRSTKLEDSAMYFCASSVVQETQYFGPGTRLLVL.

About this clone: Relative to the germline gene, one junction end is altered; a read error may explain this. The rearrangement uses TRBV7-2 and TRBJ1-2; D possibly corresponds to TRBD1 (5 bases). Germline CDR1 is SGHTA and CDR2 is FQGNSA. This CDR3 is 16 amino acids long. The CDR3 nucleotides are TGTGCCAGCAGCCTAGCCCCGACAGACAGTAACTATGGCTACACCTTC. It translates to CASSLAPTDSNYGYTF.

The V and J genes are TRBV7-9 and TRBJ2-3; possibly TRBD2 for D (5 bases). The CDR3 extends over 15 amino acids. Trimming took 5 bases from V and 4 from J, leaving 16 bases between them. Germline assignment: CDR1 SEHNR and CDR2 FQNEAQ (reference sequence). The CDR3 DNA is TGTGCCAGCAGCCTTACATCCGGGGTTTCAGATACGCAGTATTTT. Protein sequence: CASSLTSGVSDTQYF.

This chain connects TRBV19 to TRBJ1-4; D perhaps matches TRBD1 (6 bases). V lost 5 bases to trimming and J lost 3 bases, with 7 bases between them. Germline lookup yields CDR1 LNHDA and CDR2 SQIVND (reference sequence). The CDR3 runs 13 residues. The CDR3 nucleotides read TGTGCCAGTAGTTGGGGGCCTAATGAAAAACTGTTTTTT. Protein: CASSWGPNEKLFF. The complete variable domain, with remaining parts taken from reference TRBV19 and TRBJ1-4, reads DGGITQSPKYLFRKEGQNVTLSCEQNLNHDAMYWYRQDPGQGLRLIYYSQIVNDFQKGDIAEGYSVSREKKESFPLTVTSAQKNPTAFYLCASSWGPNEKLFFGSGTQLSVL.

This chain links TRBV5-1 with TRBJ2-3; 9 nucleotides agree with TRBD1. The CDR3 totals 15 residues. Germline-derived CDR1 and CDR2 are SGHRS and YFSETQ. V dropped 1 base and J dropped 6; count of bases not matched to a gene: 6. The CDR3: CASSLRDRAQDTQYF. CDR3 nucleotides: TGCGCCAGCAGCTTGAGGGACAGGGCGCAGGATACGCAGTATTTT.

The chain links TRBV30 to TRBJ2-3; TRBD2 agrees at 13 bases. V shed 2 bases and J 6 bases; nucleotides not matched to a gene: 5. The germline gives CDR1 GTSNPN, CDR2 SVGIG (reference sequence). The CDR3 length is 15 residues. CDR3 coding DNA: TGTGCCTGGAGTAGGACTAGCGGGAGTATGGATACGCAGTATTTT. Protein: CAWSRTSGSMDTQYF.

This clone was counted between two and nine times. DNA of the CDR3: TGCGCCAGCAGCCCCGGGACAGGCCCTAATGAAAAACTGTTTTTT. The encoded protein is CASSPGTGPNEKLFF. The chain has TRBV5-1 and TRBJ1-4; 8 nucleotides align to TRBD1. The J segment lost 3 bases and the V segment lost 4 bases, leaving 5 bases of the junction unmatched. Per germline, CDR1 SGHRS and CDR2 YFSETQ. This CDR3 is built from 15 residues.